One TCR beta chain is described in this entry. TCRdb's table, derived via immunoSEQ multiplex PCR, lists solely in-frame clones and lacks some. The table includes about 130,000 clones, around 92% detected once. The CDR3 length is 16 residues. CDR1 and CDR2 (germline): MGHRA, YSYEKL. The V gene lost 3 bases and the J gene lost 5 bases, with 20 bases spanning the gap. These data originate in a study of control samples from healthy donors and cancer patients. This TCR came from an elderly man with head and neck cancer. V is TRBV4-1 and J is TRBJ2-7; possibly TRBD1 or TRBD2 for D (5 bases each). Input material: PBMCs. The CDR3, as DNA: TGCGCCAGCAGCCATTTGGGGGTTACTACTACTAACGAGCAGTACTTC. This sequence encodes CASSHLGVTTTNEQYF.